Presented here are 25 T cell receptor beta chains from one specimen sequenced in a study of shared clonotypes between healthy human individuals (dated by TCRdb to the early 2020s). The library was built by means of the immunoSEQ multiplex PCR assay. The table was pulled from immuneACCESS by TCRdb, which kept in-frame rearrangements only. Such tables lose some clones; where checked, under half of the loss comes from unresolved V genes, and the rest has no known cause. Across this sample there are approximately 2.1 million clones, with approximately 95% seen only once. Approximately 0.4% of the sample comes from the top ten. What was sequenced was naive CD4+ T cells from PBMCs. The cell subset or site label, read with the paper, signifies: CD45RA+ positively selected. The receptors come from a man in his late teens or twenties in good health. Some clones in this sample may be carry-over from other donors' samples.

The chain employs TRBV5-1 and TRBJ1-4; no clear D. Germline assignment: CDR1 SGHRS and CDR2 YFSETQ. Deletions cut 4 bases from V and 0 bases from J, with 19 bases between. CDR3 length equals 18 residues. The CDR3 region is CASSLISATVATNEKLFF. CDR3 nucleotide sequence: TGCGCCAGCAGCCTCATTTCGGCCACAGTTGCAACTAATGAAAAACTGTTTTTT.

V usage is TRBV6-5 and J usage is TRBJ1-1, with D uncertain. Germline CDR1 MNHEY, CDR2 SVGAGI. The CDR3 sequence is 15 residues long. V lost 5 bases and J lost 1, with 14 bases in between. The CDR3 DNA follows: TGTGCCAGCAGTACTCCTTTCGATTCGAACACTGAAGCTTTCTTT. Its protein product is CASSTPFDSNTEAFF.

The rearrangement joins TRBV28 to TRBJ2-3, with 13 bases lining up with TRBD2. The CDR3 covers 14 residues. With 6 bases clipped from V and 7 bases from J, the junction kept 4 bases outside the gene matches. Germline-derived CDR1 and CDR2 are MDHEN and SYDVKM. The CDR3 spells CASRPGLAGYTQYF. CDR3 nucleotide sequence: TGTGCCAGCAGGCCGGGACTAGCGGGATATACGCAGTATTTT.

The chain combines TRBV4-2 with TRBJ2-5; a weak D match, TRBD2 (6 bases). The CDR3 length is 16 residues. The V end was cut by 0 bases, the J end by 5 bases, with 16 bases between. Germline V lookup: CDR1 LGHNA, CDR2 YNFKEQ. DNA for the CDR3: TGTGCCAGCAGCCAAGATTCTTTCGGGGGTATGGAGACCCAGTACTTC. Its translation is CASSQDSFGGMETQYF.

J is TRBJ2-3 and V is TRBV2; the match to TRBD2 covers 7 bases. CDR1 and CDR2 from the germline V gene are SNHLY and FYNNEI. Trimming at V came to 7 bases and at J to 3 bases, leaving 7 bases not matched to a gene. The CDR3 is 14 amino acids. The CDR3 bases are TGTGCCAGCACACGGGGAGGGAGGACAGATACGCAGTATTTT. It yields the protein CASTRGGRTDTQYF.

J is TRBJ2-7 and V is TRBV4-2; D might be TRBD2 (6 bases). CDR1 is LGHNA and CDR2 is YNFKEQ in the germline V gene. This CDR3 is 15 amino acids long. Trimming stripped 4 bases from V and 2 bases from J, with 15 bases between. As DNA, the CDR3 is TGTGCCAGCAGCCGAGGAGGGTCAGACCCCTACGAGCAGTACTTC. This codes for CASSRGGSDPYEQYF.

This chain connects TRBV5-1 to TRBJ2-7; perhaps TRBD1 as D (6 bases). Germline assignment: CDR1 SGHRS and CDR2 YFSETQ. V gave up 0 bases and J gave up 1 base, with 14 bases separating them. The CDR3 loop spans 16 amino acids. CDR3 sequence: CASSLGGHTVSYEQYF. For the CDR3, the DNA is TGCGCCAGCAGCTTGGGGGGACATACTGTTTCCTACGAGCAGTACTTC.

This chain uses TRBV9 with TRBJ2-3, with 11 bases identical to TRBD2. Unmatched junction bases numbered 9, after V lost 0 bases and J lost 0 bases. Per the germline V gene, CDR1 is SGDLS and CDR2 is YYNGEE. CDR3 length: 19 residues. The CDR3 DNA follows: TGTGCCAGCAGCGTAGGGACTAGCGGGCTGGGGCCTAGCACAGATACGCAGTATTTT. Amino acids: CASSVGTSGLGPSTDTQYF.

This chain joins TRBV4-2 and TRBJ2-7; D is undetermined. V dropped 1 base and J dropped 4 bases, with 11 bases sitting between them. This CDR3 contains 14 residues. CDR1 and CDR2 from the germline V gene are LGHNA and YNFKEQ. In nucleotides, the CDR3 is TGTGCCAGCAGCCAAGGGGCCCAAGGATACGAGCAGTACTTC. As protein: CASSQGAQGYEQYF.

The rearrangement uses TRBV30 and TRBJ1-2, with a tentative D call TRBD1 (5 bases). Germline loops: CDR1 GTSNPN, CDR2 SVGIG (reference sequence). CDR3 length equals 15 residues. V was trimmed by 5 bases and J by 5 bases, leaving 21 bases between them. DNA for the CDR3: TGTGCCTGGGGCACCGGGACTCGGAGACCTTATGGCTACACCTTC. This gives the protein CAWGTGTRRPYGYTF. The full variable domain, its missing parts supplied by reference TRBV30 and TRBJ1-2, is SQTIHQWPATLVQPVGSPLSLECTVEGTSNPNLYWYRQAAGRGLQLLFYSVGIGQISSEVPQNLSASRPQDRQFILSSKKLLLSDSGFYLCAWGTGTRRPYGYTFGSGTRLTVV.

Comment on this clone: At one of its ends the junction is not consistent with the germline gene, which may arise from a read error. The J gene is TRBJ2-5, the V gene TRBV5-4, with unresolved D. The CDR3 is made up of 14 amino acids. CDR1 is SGHNT and CDR2 is YYREEE in the germline V gene (reference sequence). The CDR3 sequence is CANSLLPLAETQYF. The CDR3 nucleotides are TGTGCCAACAGCTTGCTTCCGTTAGCAGAGACCCAGTACTTC. Drawing the rest from reference TRBV5-4 and TRBJ2-5, the complete variable domain is ETGVTQSPTHLIKTRGQQVTLRCSSQSGHNTVSWYQQALGQGPQFIFQYYREEENGRGNFPPRFSGLQFPNYSSELNVNALELDDSALYLCANSLLPLAETQYFGPGTRLLVL.

The V call is TRBV7-3, the J call TRBJ1-1, with D hard to call. This CDR3 has 14 amino acids. Per the germline V gene, CDR1 is SGHTA and CDR2 is FQGTGA. V lost 1 base to trimming and J lost 1 base, with 7 bases between them. The CDR3 nucleotides are TGTGCCAGCAGCTTAATGGGCCCGAACACTGAAGCTTTCTTT. Translated: CASSLMGPNTEAFF.

This chain uses TRBV7-2 with TRBJ1-5, with a tentative D call TRBD1 (6 bases). Germline V gene lookup returns CDR1 SGHTA and CDR2 FQGNSA. The CDR3 runs 16 residues. V was clipped by 5 bases and J by 4 bases, with 18 bases between them. The DNA of the CDR3 is TGTGCCAGCAGCCCCCGTGGGGGGGCCGCAAATCAGCCCCAGCATTTT. Translation: CASSPRGGAANQPQHF.

This clone was observed a handful of times. Other DNA sequences in the same sample also yield this CDR3. The genes are TRBV5-1 and TRBJ2-5; D remains unclear. CDR1 and CDR2 (germline): SGHRS, YFSETQ. Trimming shortened V by 4 bases and J by 1 base, and 8 bases separated the two germline ends. This CDR3 is built from 13 residues. The CDR3 region is CASSLRVQETQYF. DNA of the CDR3: TGCGCCAGCAGCCTCCGGGTCCAAGAGACCCAGTACTTC.

The chain carries TRBV7-8 and TRBJ1-5; TRBD1 might be the D (6 bases). Germline CDR1 and CDR2: SGHVS and FQNEAQ. Trimming left V 7 bases short and J 4 bases short, with 23 bases between. The CDR3 is 17 amino acids. CDR3 DNA sequence: TGTGCCAGCACTTTCTCCCGGGGGGGCAGGGGAAATCAGCCCCAGCATTTT. It is translated as CASTFSRGGRGNQPQHF.

The genes are TRBV18 and TRBJ2-2; no clear D. Germline CDR1 KGHSH, CDR2 LQKENI. V shed 7 bases and J shed 0 bases, with 15 bases lying between them. This CDR3 has 16 amino acids. The CDR3 DNA reads TGTGCCAGCTTAGCCGCGGTCCACGCGAACACCGGGGAGCTGTTTTTT. Its protein product is CASLAAVHANTGELFF.

The V and J genes are TRBV25-1 and TRBJ2-2, with 8 positions matching TRBD2. The CDR3 is 14 residues long. CDR1 and CDR2 (germline): MGHDK, SYGVNS. The junction had 7 bases not matched to a gene; V was cut back by 7 bases and J by 6 bases. This CDR3 is CASTRAGEAGELFF. CDR3 nucleotide sequence: TGTGCCAGCACTCGAGCGGGAGAGGCCGGGGAGCTGTTTTTT.

The rearrangement joins TRBV4-1 to TRBJ1-5; D is unclear. The CDR3 consists of 15 residues. Germline loops: CDR1 MGHRA, CDR2 YSYEKL. V was shortened by 0 bases and J by 7 bases, with 13 bases between the two germline ends. The CDR3 reads CASSQEDERRQPQHF. The CDR3 region has the DNA TGCGCCAGCAGCCAAGAGGACGAAAGGAGACAGCCCCAGCATTTT.

V gene TRBV4-1 combines with J gene TRBJ2-5; D is undetermined. Germline assignment: CDR1 MGHRA and CDR2 YSYEKL. The CDR3 extends over 14 amino acids. V was cut by 1 base and J by 1 base, with 7 bases left in between. This CDR3 is CASSQGPLQETQYF. CDR3 DNA: TGCGCCAGCAGCCAAGGACCCCTCCAAGAGACCCAGTACTTC.

The chain combines TRBV5-1 with TRBJ2-7; no clear D gene. CDR1 and CDR2 (germline): SGHRS, YFSETQ. This CDR3 is 14 amino acids long. V was pared by 2 bases and J by 2 bases, with 11 bases between. The CDR3 DNA reads TGCGCCAGCAGCTTACGGCGCTCGACCTACGAGCAGTACTTC. This sequence encodes CASSLRRSTYEQYF.

This clone has only one observation. The chain has TRBV6-1 and TRBJ2-3, with D tentatively TRBD2 (6 bases). V was shortened by 2 bases and J by 5 bases, with 11 bases between the two germline ends. There are 14 residues in the CDR3. CDR1 and CDR2 from the germline V gene are MNHNS and SASEGT. The DNA of the CDR3 is TGTGCCAGCAGTGAAATGGGGGACTTAGATACGCAGTATTTT. This translates into CASSEMGDLDTQYF.

The chain combines TRBV7-3 with TRBJ2-2; TRBD2 matches 11 bases. The CDR3 covers 17 residues. V trimming: 4 bases; J trimming: 5 bases; junction bases outside the gene matches: 9. Germline lookup yields CDR1 SGHTA and CDR2 FQGTGA. CDR3 nucleotides: TGTGCCAGCAGCTCATTCCTAGCGGGAGGAGTAACCGGGGAGCTGTTTTTT. This sequence encodes CASSSFLAGGVTGELFF. The variable domain in full, completed from reference TRBV7-3 and TRBJ2-2, reads GAGVSQTPSNKVTEKGKYVELRCDPISGHTALYWYRQSLGQGPEFLIYFQGTGAADDSGLPNDRFFAVRPEGSVSTLKIQRTERGDSAVYLCASSSFLAGGVTGELFFGEGSRLTVL.

V is TRBV15 and J is TRBJ1-2, with TRBD1 identical over 7 bases. Germline CDR1 LNHNV, CDR2 YYDKDF (reference sequence). The CDR3 is 16 residues long. The trim removed 4 bases at V and 6 bases at J, leaving 14 bases unmatched. Here the CDR3 reads CATSKGGQRGSNGYTF. CDR3 nucleotide sequence: TGTGCCACCAGCAAAGGGGGACAGCGAGGGTCGAATGGCTACACCTTC.

The V gene is TRBV5-6, the J gene TRBJ2-2, with 8 bases identical to TRBD1. Germline CDR1 and CDR2: SGHDT and YYEEEE. The CDR3 covers 13 residues. V was pared by 3 bases and J by 5 bases, with 0 bases of the junction left unmatched. Here the CDR3 reads CASSYRGTGELFF. Here the CDR3 DNA reads TGTGCCAGCAGCTACAGGGGGACCGGGGAGCTGTTTTTT.

The chain uses TRBV7-8 and TRBJ2-7, with a weak D call TRBD1 (5 bases). V was trimmed by 4 bases and J by 3 bases, leaving 16 bases between them. Germline V gives CDR1 SGHVS, CDR2 FQNEAQ. The CDR3 totals 15 residues. The CDR3 region is CASSSARQRLYEQYF. CDR3 nucleotide sequence: TGTGCCAGCAGCTCAGCCCGACAGCGTCTCTACGAGCAGTACTTC.